This T cell receptor (beta chain) emerged from a study of cytomegalovirus exposure and HLA in healthy donors. This CDR3 is 14 amino acids long. V gave up 11 bases and J gave up 3 bases, with 18 bases separating them. Germline-derived CDR1 and CDR2 are MNHNS and SASEGT. It was with 60 Vbeta and 13 Jbeta primers that the PCR ran. Sequencing used immunoSEQ multiplex PCR; TCRdb keeps in-frame clones, though not all of them. The table shows around 130,000 clones, with around 80% occurring only once. This chain joins TRBV6-1 and TRBJ2-3, with a weak D call TRBD2 (6 bases). Sequenced material: PBMCs. The receptor was isolated from a woman aged 40 to 50 in good health and CMV-seronegative. CDR3 nucleotides: TGTGCCGGGACTCGACATGGACGAACAGATACGCAGTATTTT. As protein: CAGTRHGRTDTQYF.